What follows describes a single T cell receptor (beta chain). Antigen unknown. With a J-beta primer mix and a sample-barcoded 5' primer, a second PCR ran 7 to 11 cycles. TCRdb used MiXCR to reprocess the 5' RACE reads, holding one entry per CDR3 protein. The table includes 1,500,000 or so distinct CDR3 sequences, roughly two fifths detected once. The CDR3 covers 14 residues. With 5 bases removed from V and 7 bases from J, the gap between germline ends came to 18 bases. Germline CDR1 is PRHDT and CDR2 is FYEKMQ (reference sequence). Donors ranged from roughly 6 to 90 years old and were healthy Caucasians in Russia. The data stem from a study of blood T cells in healthy people across ages. Notes on the study in general: Among T cells, TCR beta diversity per million cells dropped roughly linearly as age rose. It was found that TCR beta diversity correlated strongly with the percentage of naive T cells.

The source material was blood. The chain joins TRBV13 to TRBJ2-7, with D perhaps given as TRBD1 or TRBD2 (5 bases each). The clonotype comes from a woman between 18 and 30 years old in good health. The CDR3 reads CASSPFRDPDEQYF. The CDR3 coding sequence is TGTGCCAGCAGCCCCTTCCGGGACCCCGATGAGCAGTACTTC.